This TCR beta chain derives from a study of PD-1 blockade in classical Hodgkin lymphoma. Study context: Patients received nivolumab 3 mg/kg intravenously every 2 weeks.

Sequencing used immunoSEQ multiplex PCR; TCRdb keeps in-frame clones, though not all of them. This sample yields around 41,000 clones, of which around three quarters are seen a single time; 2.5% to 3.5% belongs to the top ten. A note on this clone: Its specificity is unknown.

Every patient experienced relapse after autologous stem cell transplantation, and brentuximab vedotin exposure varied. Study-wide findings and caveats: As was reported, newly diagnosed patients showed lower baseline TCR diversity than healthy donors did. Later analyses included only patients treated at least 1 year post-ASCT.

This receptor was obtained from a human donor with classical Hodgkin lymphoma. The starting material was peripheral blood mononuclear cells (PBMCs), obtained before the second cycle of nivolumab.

CDR3 sequence: CASRTDRETQYF. In DNA form, the CDR3 reads TGTGCCAGCAGGACAGACCGGGAGACCCAGTACTTC. The genes are TRBV25-1 and TRBJ2-5, with TRBD1 as a possible D gene (5 bases). This CDR3 is 12 amino acids long. V lost 6 bases, J lost 5 bases, and 10 bases lay in between. Germline V gene sequence: CDR1 MGHDK, CDR2 SYGVNS.